This entry lists 8 T cell receptor beta chains sequenced from one sample in a study of T cell repertoires in aging, cancer and after chemotherapy. Peripheral blood genomic DNA, not sorted cells or RNA, was the template. TRB rearrangements spanning V, D and J were amplified using mixed TRB-A/B primers. TCRdb used MiXCR to reprocess the multiplex PCR reads, holding one entry per CDR3 protein. The sample shows roughly 10,000 distinct CDR3 sequences, over 35% of them seen only once. Sequencing input: blood. The source of these receptors is a human donor in good health.

Of note for this clonotype: It is unclear where the CDR3 begins or ends on the DNA, so no DNA is shown, and the CDR3 is as TCRdb lists it. The genes are TRBV7-5 and TRBJ2-5; TRBD2 reflects the table's D call only, with no check against the DNA. TRBV7-5 is shown as a pseudogene. The CDR3 spans 17 amino acids, including both terminal residues. The CDR3 region is CISVSEAKREGRETQYF.

By proportion, this clonotype is medium-sized. The V gene is TRBV29-1, the J gene TRBJ2-5, with 13 bases fitting TRBD2. Germline lookup yields CDR1 SQVTM and CDR2 ANQGSEA. This CDR3 region has 17 residues. V shed 6 bases and J 2 bases; nucleotides not matched to a gene: 12. The CDR3 loop reads CSVRGLAGVPQQETQYF. CDR3 DNA: TGCAGCGTCCGCGGACTAGCGGGAGTGCCCCAACAAGAGACCCAGTACTTC.

V is TRBV28 and J is TRBJ2-2; 10 bases agree with TRBD1. V trimming: 6 bases; J trimming: 5 bases; junction bases outside the gene matches: 3. Germline CDR1 reads MDHEN; CDR2 reads SYDVKM. This CDR3 spans 14 amino acids. The CDR3: CASRGTGETGELFF. For the CDR3, the DNA is TGTGCCAGCAGGGGGACAGGGGAAACCGGGGAGCTGTTTTTT. The variable domain in full, completed from reference TRBV28 and TRBJ2-2, reads DVKVTQSSRYLVKRTGEKVFLECVQDMDHENMFWYRQDPGLGLRLIYFSYDVKMKEKGDIPEGYSVSREKKERFSLILESASTNQTSMYLCASRGTGETGELFFGEGSRLTVL.

This clonotype was observed a few times. The rearrangement uses TRBV6-4 and TRBJ2-6, with 7 bases lining up with TRBD2. Trimming removed 3 bases from V and 3 bases from J; junction bases left unmatched: 5. The CDR3 has 16 amino acids. Germline V gene data show CDR1 as MRHNA and CDR2 as SNTAGT. The CDR3 DNA reads TGTGCCAGCAGTGAAGGCAGGGAGGGTGGGGCCAACGTCCTGACTTTC. Amino acid sequence: CASSEGREGGANVLTF.

Relative to its sample, this clonotype is medium-sized. This chain joins TRBV13 and TRBJ2-1; 8 bases line up with TRBD2. The CDR3 extends over 12 amino acids. Unmatched junction bases numbered 2, after V lost 6 bases and J lost 7 bases. Looked up from germline, CDR1 is PRHDT and CDR2 is FYEKMQ (reference sequence). The DNA of the CDR3 is TGTGCCAGCAGGGAGCGGGAGAATGAGCAGTTCTTC. Translating it yields CASRERENEQFF.

This clonotype qualifies as large. The V call is TRBV15, the J call TRBJ2-7, with TRBD1 matching 10 bases. This CDR3 comprises 14 residues. The V and J ends lost 4 bases and 4 bases, in that order; junction bases with no gene match: 4. Germline values: CDR1 LNHNV, CDR2 YYDKDF (reference sequence). The CDR3 loop reads CATSMDRGRYEQYF. CDR3 coding DNA: TGTGCCACCAGCATGGACAGGGGGAGGTACGAGCAGTACTTC.

This chain connects TRBV5-6 to TRBJ2-1; the match to TRBD2 covers 8 bases. V shed 3 bases, J shed 2 bases, and the junction held 7 bases outside the gene matches. CDR1 and CDR2 from the germline V gene are SGHDT and YYEEEE. The CDR3 covers 16 residues. This CDR3 reads CASSSFSGKAYNEQFF. CDR3 in DNA: TGTGCCAGCAGCTCCTTTAGCGGGAAGGCCTACAATGAGCAGTTCTTC. Together with reference TRBV5-6 and TRBJ2-1, the CDR3 gives the full variable domain: DAGVTQSPTHLIKTRGQQVTLRCSPKSGHDTVSWYQQALGQGPQFIFQYYEEEERQRGNFPDRFSGHQFPNYSSELNVNALLLGDSALYLCASSSFSGKAYNEQFFGPGTRLTVL.

The chain uses TRBV6-5 and TRBJ2-2, with TRBD1 matching over 7 bases. V was pared by 7 bases and J by 4 bases, with 12 bases of the junction left unmatched. Germline V CDR1 and CDR2: MNHEY, SVGAGI. The CDR3 has 16 residues. The DNA of the CDR3 is TGTGCCAGCACTTTACTCCCTCCAGGGGGCACCGGGGAGCTGTTTTTT. As protein: CASTLLPPGGTGELFF.